This T cell receptor beta chain emerged from a study of shared clonotypes between healthy human individuals. Overall study: Donor ages ranged 18 to 49 years: a couple of women, a few men. A donor's plate count was three for CD4 naive and three for CD4 memory; CD8 naive had two and CD8 memory one.

In germline, CDR1 is SEHNR, CDR2 FQNEAQ (reference sequence). V dropped 2 bases and J dropped 3 bases, with 5 bases sitting between them. The CDR3 spans 12 residues. This clone has a single count. Measured with immunoSEQ multiplex PCR; TCRdb has only the in-frame clones, and not every one. The sample has 650,000 to 750,000 clones, about two thirds seen once. The clonotype was recovered from a woman aged 25 to 39 in good health. The sequenced sample was memory CD4+ T cells sorted from blood. Stated subset: CD45RA-negative fraction. V and J are TRBV7-9 and TRBJ2-7; D is ambiguous. As DNA, the CDR3 is TGTGCCAGCAGCTTAAGGGACTACGAGCAGTACTTC. Its translation: CASSLRDYEQYF. Using reference TRBV7-9 and TRBJ2-7 for the parts outside the CDR3, the full variable domain is DTGVSQNPRHKITKRGQNVTFRCDPISEHNRLYWYRQTLGQGPEFLTYFQNEAQLEKSRLLSDRFSAERPKGSFSTLEIQRTEQGDSAMYLCASSLRDYEQYFGPGTRLTVT.